This TCR beta chain was identified during a study of blood T cell repertoires in COVID-19. Study-level information: PBMCs, B-cell-depleted T cells, or T cells provided the cDNA or gDNA that made up the material.

The CDR3 sequence is 15 residues long. V lost 4 bases and J 11 bases, leaving 19 bases between the germline ends. Germline CDR1 and CDR2: SGHNT and YYREEE (reference sequence). TCRdb's copy holds only in-frame clones and misses some; the assay was immunoSEQ multiplex PCR. The sample includes approximately 180,000 clones, more than 70% of them seen just once. The material sequenced was peripheral blood. This chain uses TRBV5-4 with TRBJ1-6; weak D call: TRBD1 (6 bases). This receptor was taken from a person aged 65-85 years with COVID-19, enrolled during active disease. For the CDR3, the DNA is TGTGCCAGCAGCCCGAGCCGGGGGGGCGGGCCACCCCTCCACTTT. This sequence encodes CASSPSRGGGPPLHF.